The next 6 T cell receptor beta chains were all read from a single sample in a study of T cell responses to AZD1222 COVID-19 vaccine. Data came from immunoSEQ multiplex PCR; TCRdb stores just in-frame clones and leaves some out. The sample lists approximately 57,000 clones, around 87% occurring once. The sample was peripheral blood, taken on day 0 of AZD1222 vaccination. The receptors originated from an adult in good health.

The rearrangement joins TRBV19 to TRBJ1-2; D call uncertain. Trimming shortened V by 2 bases and J by 0 bases, and 16 bases separated the two germline ends. CDR1 and CDR2 from the germline V gene are LNHDA and SQIVND (reference sequence). The CDR3 is 17 amino acids. CDR3 nucleotide sequence: TGTGCCAGTAGTATAAGTGGGTACAGTGCCTCTAACTATGGCTACACCTTC. Its protein product is CASSISGYSASNYGYTF. Based on the CDR3 plus reference TRBV19 and TRBJ1-2, the full variable domain is DGGITQSPKYLFRKEGQNVTLSCEQNLNHDAMYWYRQDPGQGLRLIYYSQIVNDFQKGDIAEGYSVSREKKESFPLTVTSAQKNPTAFYLCASSISGYSASNYGYTFGSGTRLTVV.

This chain joins TRBV7-2 and TRBJ2-1; no firm D call. CDR1 SGHTA and CDR2 FQGNSA come from the germline V gene. The V end was cut by 1 base, the J end by 6 bases, with 4 bases between. This CDR3 comprises 12 residues. CDR3 DNA sequence: TGTGCCAGCAGCTTAGATTTCAATGAGCAGTTCTTC. This codes for CASSLDFNEQFF. Based on the CDR3 plus reference TRBV7-2 and TRBJ2-1, the full variable domain is GAGVSQSPSNKVTEKGKDVELRCDPISGHTALYWYRQSLGQGLEFLIYFQGNSAPDKSGLPSDRFSAERTGGSVSTLTIQRTQQEDSAVYLCASSLDFNEQFFGPGTRLTVL.

This clone appeared a single time. The chain combines TRBV7-6 with TRBJ2-2, with D unclear. Germline V lookup: CDR1 SGHVS, CDR2 FNYEAQ. Trimming pared 2 bases from V and 6 bases from J, leaving 7 bases between. The CDR3 contains 13 residues. The CDR3 spells CASSLSGAGELFF. DNA of the CDR3: TGTGCCAGCAGCTTAAGTGGGGCCGGGGAGCTGTTTTTT.

This chain uses TRBV3-1 (or the pseudogene TRBV3-2) with TRBJ2-3; 8 positions match TRBD2. The CDR3 has 16 amino acids. V lost 1 base to trimming and J lost 8 bases; unmatched junction nucleotides: 11. Germline-derived CDR1 and CDR2 are LGHDT and YNNKEL (reference sequence). This chain's CDR3 is CASSQGPSGLRVTQYF. In DNA, the CDR3 is TGTGCCAGCAGCCAAGGGCCTAGCGGGCTTAGGGTTACGCAGTATTTT.

The chain couples TRBV27 to TRBJ2-3; no firm D call. The CDR3 spans 14 residues. The V end was cut by 3 bases, the J end by 0 bases, with 7 bases between. Germline assignment: CDR1 MNHEY and CDR2 SMNVEV (reference sequence). CDR3 DNA: TGTGCCAGCAGTTTCCGGTTTAGCACAGATACGCAGTATTTT. Translating gives CASSFRFSTDTQYF.

The CDR3 protein is CASSFEGTGELFF. Written as DNA, the CDR3 is TGTGCCAGCAGCTTTGAGGGCACCGGGGAGCTGTTTTTT. V gene TRBV11-2 combines with J gene TRBJ2-2; D possibly corresponds to TRBD2 (5 bases). CDR1 is SGHAT and CDR2 is FQNNGV in the germline V gene. V was shortened by 3 bases and J by 4 bases, with 6 bases between the two germline ends. This CDR3 contains 13 residues.